This TCR beta chain was sequenced in a study of cytomegalovirus exposure and HLA in healthy donors. The study ran its PCR with 60 Vbeta and 13 Jbeta primers. The data were produced by immunoSEQ multiplex PCR, yet TCRdb's version contains in-frame clones alone and is incomplete. The sample lists about 160,000 clones; 82% were seen once. V shed 1 base and J shed 8 bases, with 14 bases lying between them. This CDR3 has 14 residues. Germline CDR1 is MGHRA and CDR2 is YSYEKL. V usage is TRBV4-1 and J usage is TRBJ1-1; unclear D gene. Sample: PBMCs. The receptor was derived from a girl aged 10 to 17 in good health and CMV-seropositive. CDR3 bases: TGCGCCAGCAGCCAAGTCGGTGCCATTGAGGAAGCTTTCTTT. Translating it yields CASSQVGAIEEAFF.